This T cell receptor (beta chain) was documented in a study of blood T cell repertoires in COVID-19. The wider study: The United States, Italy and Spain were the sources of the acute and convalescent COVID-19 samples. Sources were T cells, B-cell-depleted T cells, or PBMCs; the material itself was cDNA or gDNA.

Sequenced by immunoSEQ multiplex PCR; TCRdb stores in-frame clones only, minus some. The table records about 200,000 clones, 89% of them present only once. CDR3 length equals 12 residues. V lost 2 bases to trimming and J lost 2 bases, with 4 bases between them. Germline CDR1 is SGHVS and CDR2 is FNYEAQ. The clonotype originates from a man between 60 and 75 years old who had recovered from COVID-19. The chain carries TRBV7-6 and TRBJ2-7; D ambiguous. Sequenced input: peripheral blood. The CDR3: CASSLNTYEQYF. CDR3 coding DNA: TGTGCCAGCAGCTTAAATACCTACGAGCAGTACTTC.